The TCR beta chain described here comes from a study of response to subunit inactivated influenza vaccine. TCRdb ran MiXCR on the RT-PCR reads and lists one entry per CDR3 protein. The repertoire has 860,000 or so distinct CDR3 sequences, 21% of them found once; the top ten carry roughly 10%. General study findings and limits: The authors offered the suggestion that each seasonal influenza vaccination recruits few new T cells.

As to this clonotype: Its antigen remains unknown.

CDR3 size: 15 residues. The germline V and J ends were trimmed by 2 bases and 1 base, with 15 bases remaining between them. Germline lookup yields CDR1 DFQATT and CDR2 SNEGSKA (reference sequence). The rearrangement joins TRBV20-1 to TRBJ2-7, with a tentative D call TRBD2 (6 bases). The clonotype originates from a middle-aged man who received an inactivated influenza vaccine. The starting material was PBMCs from blood, obtained approximately 5 days after vaccination. The CDR3 bases are TGCAGTGCTAGACGGGGTAGCGGAGCTTCCTACGAGCAGTACTTC. Protein product: CSARRGSGASYEQYF.